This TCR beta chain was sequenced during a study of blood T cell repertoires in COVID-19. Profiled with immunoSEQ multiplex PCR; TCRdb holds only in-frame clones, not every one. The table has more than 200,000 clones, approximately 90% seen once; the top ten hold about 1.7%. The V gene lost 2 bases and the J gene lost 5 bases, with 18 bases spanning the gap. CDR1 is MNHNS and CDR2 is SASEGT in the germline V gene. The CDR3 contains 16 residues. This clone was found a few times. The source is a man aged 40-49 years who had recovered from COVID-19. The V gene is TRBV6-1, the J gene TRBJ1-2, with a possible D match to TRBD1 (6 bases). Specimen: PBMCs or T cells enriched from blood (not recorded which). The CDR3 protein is CASSEFRTGRRYGYTF. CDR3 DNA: TGTGCCAGCAGTGAATTTAGAACAGGGCGGAGGTATGGCTACACCTTC.